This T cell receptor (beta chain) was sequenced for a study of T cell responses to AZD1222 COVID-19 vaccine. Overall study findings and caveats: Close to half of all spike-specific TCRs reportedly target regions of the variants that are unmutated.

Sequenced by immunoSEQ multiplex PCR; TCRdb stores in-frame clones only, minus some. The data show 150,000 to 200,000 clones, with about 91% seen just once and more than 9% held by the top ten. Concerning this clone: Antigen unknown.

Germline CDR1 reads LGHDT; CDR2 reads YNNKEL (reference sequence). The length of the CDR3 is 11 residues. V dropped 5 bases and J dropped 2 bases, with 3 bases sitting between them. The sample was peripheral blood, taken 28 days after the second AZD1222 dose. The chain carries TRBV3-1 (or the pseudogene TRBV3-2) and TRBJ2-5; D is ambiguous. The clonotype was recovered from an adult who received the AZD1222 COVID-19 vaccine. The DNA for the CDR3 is TGTGCCAGCAGCGTACAAGAGACCCAGTACTTC. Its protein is CASSVQETQYF.